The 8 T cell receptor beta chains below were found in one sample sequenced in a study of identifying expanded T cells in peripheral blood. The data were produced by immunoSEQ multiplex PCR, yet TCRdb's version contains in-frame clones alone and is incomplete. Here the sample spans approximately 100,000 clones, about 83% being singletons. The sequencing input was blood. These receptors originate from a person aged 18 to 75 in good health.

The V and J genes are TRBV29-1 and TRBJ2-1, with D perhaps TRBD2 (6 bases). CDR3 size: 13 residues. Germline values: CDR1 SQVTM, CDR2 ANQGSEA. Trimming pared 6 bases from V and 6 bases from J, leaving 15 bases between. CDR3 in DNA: TGCAGCGTCCGGGGACTTAGAGGCAATGAGCAGTTCTTC. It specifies CSVRGLRGNEQFF.

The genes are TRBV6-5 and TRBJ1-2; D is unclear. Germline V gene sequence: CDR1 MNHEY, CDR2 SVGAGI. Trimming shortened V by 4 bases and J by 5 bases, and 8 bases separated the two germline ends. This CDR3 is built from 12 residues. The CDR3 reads CASSLTGYGYTF. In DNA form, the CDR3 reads TGTGCCAGCAGTTTAACGGGGTATGGCTACACCTTC.

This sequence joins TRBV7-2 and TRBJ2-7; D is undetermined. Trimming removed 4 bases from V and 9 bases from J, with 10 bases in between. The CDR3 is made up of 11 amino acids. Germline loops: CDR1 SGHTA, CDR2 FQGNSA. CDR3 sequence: CASSSRASQYF. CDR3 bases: TGTGCCAGCAGCTCTAGGGCCTCGCAGTACTTC.

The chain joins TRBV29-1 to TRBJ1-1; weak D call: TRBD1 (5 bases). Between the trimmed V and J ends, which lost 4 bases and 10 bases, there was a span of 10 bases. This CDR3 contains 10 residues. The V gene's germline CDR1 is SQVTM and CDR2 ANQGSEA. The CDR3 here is CSVGGGGAFF. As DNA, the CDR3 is TGCAGCGTTGGCGGGGGGGGAGCTTTCTTT.

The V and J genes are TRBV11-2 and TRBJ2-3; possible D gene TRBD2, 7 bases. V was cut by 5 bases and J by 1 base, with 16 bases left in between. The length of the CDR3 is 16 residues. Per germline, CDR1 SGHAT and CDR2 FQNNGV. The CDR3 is CASSPRGGVGTDTQYF. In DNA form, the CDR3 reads TGTGCCAGCAGCCCCCGAGGGGGGGTGGGCACAGATACGCAGTATTTT. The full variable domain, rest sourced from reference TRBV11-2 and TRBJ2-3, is EAGVAQSPRYKIIEKRQSVAFWCNPISGHATLYWYQQILGQGPKLLIQFQNNGVVDDSQLPKDRFSAERLKGVDSTLKIQPAKLEDSAVYLCASSPRGGVGTDTQYFGPGTRLTVL.

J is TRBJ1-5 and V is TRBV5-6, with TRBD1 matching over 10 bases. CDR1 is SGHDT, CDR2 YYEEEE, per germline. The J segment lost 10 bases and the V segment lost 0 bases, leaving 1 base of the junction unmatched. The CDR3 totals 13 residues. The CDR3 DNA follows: TGTGCCAGCAGCTTGGGGGACAGGGGTCCCCAGCATTTT. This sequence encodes CASSLGDRGPQHF. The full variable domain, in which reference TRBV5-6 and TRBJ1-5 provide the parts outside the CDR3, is DAGVTQSPTHLIKTRGQQVTLRCSPKSGHDTVSWYQQALGQGPQFIFQYYEEEERQRGNFPDRFSGHQFPNYSSELNVNALLLGDSALYLCASSLGDRGPQHFGDGTRLSIL.

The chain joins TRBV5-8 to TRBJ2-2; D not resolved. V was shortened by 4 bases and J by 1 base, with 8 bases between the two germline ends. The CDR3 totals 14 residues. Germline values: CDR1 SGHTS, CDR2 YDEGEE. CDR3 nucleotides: TGTGCCAGCAGCCTCCTTCAGAACACCGGGGAGCTGTTTTTT. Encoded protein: CASSLLQNTGELFF. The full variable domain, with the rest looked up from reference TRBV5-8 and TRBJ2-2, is EAGVTQSPTHLIKTRGQQATLRCSPISGHTSVYWYQQALGLGLQFLLWYDEGEERNRGNFPPRFSGRQFPNYSSELNVNALELEDSALYLCASSLLQNTGELFFGEGSRLTVL.

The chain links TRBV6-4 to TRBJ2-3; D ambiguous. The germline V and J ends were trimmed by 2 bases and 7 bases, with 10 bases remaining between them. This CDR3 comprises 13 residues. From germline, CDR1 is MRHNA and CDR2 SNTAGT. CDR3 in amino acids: CASSDDGSNTQYF. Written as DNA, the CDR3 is TGTGCCAGCAGTGACGACGGGTCGAATACGCAGTATTTT.